A selection of T cell receptor beta chains follows, all from one sample in a study of early T cells in non-severe SARS-CoV-2 infection. TCRdb used MiXCR to reprocess the 5' RACE reads, holding one entry per CDR3 protein. Of under 70,000 distinct CDR3 sequences in the sample, 4% to 5.5% were seen once. Sequencing was done on a sample of whole blood. The receptors here all came from an adult who was a healthcare worker with PCR-confirmed SARS-CoV-2 infection or an uninfected control (not recorded which). Each CDR3 is given with its conserved first and last residue.

v_call cdr3_aa
TRBV12-3/TRBV12-4 CASRFSGTGYGYTF
TRBV9 CASSVDGVPGNEQFF
TRBV6-1 CASTPETDTSTDTQYF
TRBV30 CAWSRGQQYEQYF
TRBV4-1 CASSQDQDRAAPLHF
TRBV29-1 CSVLGLPNHTDTQYF
TRBV10-3 CAISRLGTSGNEQYF
TRBV18 CASSPQPTGTHGYTF
TRBV10-2 CASSAPGQAGTQYF
TRBV10-3 CAISDEGGVDGYTF
TRBV28 CASSLQGVNEKLFF
TRBV4-2 CASSRPNDSPNTEAFF
TRBV11-2 CASNQLLGGTDTQYF
TRBV24-1 CATSDPDRGRWNEQFF
TRBV5-5 CASSYGEANYGYTF
TRBV20-1 CSARATSGWNGGEQYF
TRBV30 CAWRLQSWLGSNEKLFF
TRBV20-1 CSAREISGPLYGYTF
TRBV7-3 CASSLQARTDTQYF